Listed below are T cell receptor beta chains from one sample, sequenced in a study of blood T cell repertoires in COVID-19. The protocol was immunoSEQ multiplex PCR, while the TCRdb copy is restricted to in-frame clones and leaves out a portion. The top ten hold nearly 5% of the sample, which has approximately 240,000 clones, 82% seen once. The sample consisted of peripheral blood. The receptors come from a woman older than 75 with active or convalescent COVID-19. The CDR3 runs from the conserved cysteine through the conserved F or W. The D gene is left open where the match is weak. Clone size, where shown, is once, few, many, or a class for clones that have expanded.

clone size: .; CDR3 length: 13; J gene: TRBJ2-1; V gene: TRBV28; D gene: .; CDR3 protein: CASRWDIYNEQFF; CDR3 DNA: TGTGCCAGCAGGTGGGACATATACAATGAGCAGTTCTTC
clone size: .; CDR3 length: 15; J gene: TRBJ2-1; V gene: TRBV5-5; D gene: .; CDR3 protein: CASSSGVGSYNEQFF; CDR3 DNA: TGTGCCAGCAGCTCGGGGGTCGGCTCCTACAATGAGCAGTTCTTC
clone size: .; CDR3 length: 15; J gene: TRBJ1-1; V gene: TRBV5-1; D gene: .; CDR3 protein: CASGEGGGLNTEAFF; CDR3 DNA: TGCGCCAGCGGGGAGGGTGGGGGTTTGAACACTGAAGCTTTCTTT
clone size: .; CDR3 length: 15; J gene: TRBJ1-5; V gene: TRBV19; D gene: .; CDR3 protein: CASRKSGNSNQPQHF; CDR3 DNA: TGTGCCAGTAGAAAGTCAGGGAATAGCAATCAGCCCCAGCATTTT
clone size: .; CDR3 length: 14; J gene: TRBJ1-3; V gene: TRBV5-8; D gene: .; CDR3 protein: CASSSYGSGNTIYF; CDR3 DNA: TGTGCCAGCAGCTCTTACGGCTCTGGAAACACCATATATTTT
clone size: .; CDR3 length: 13; J gene: TRBJ1-1; V gene: TRBV19; D gene: .; CDR3 protein: CASKRSEVAEAFF; CDR3 DNA: TGTGCCAGTAAAAGATCGGAGGTCGCTGAAGCTTTCTTT
clone size: .; CDR3 length: 16; J gene: TRBJ2-1; V gene: TRBV18; D gene: .; CDR3 protein: CASSPPDSVSYNEQFF; CDR3 DNA: TGTGCCAGCTCACCACCGGACTCGGTATCCTACAATGAGCAGTTCTTC
clone size: .; CDR3 length: 15; J gene: TRBJ1-6; V gene: TRBV19; D gene: .; CDR3 protein: CASTPADNGNSPLHF; CDR3 DNA: TGTGCCAGTACTCCCGCGGACAACGGGAATTCACCCCTCCACTTT
clone size: .; CDR3 length: 16; J gene: TRBJ2-1; V gene: TRBV5-1; D gene: TRBD1; CDR3 protein: CASSLGGGASYNEQFF; CDR3 DNA: TGCGCCAGCAGCTTGGGAGGGGGCGCCTCCTACAATGAGCAGTTCTTC
clone size: .; CDR3 length: 14; J gene: TRBJ2-3; V gene: TRBV5-1; D gene: TRBD1; CDR3 protein: CASSLGQGADTQYF; CDR3 DNA: TGCGCCAGCAGCTTGGGGCAGGGGGCAGATACGCAGTATTTT
clone size: .; CDR3 length: 17; J gene: TRBJ2-3; V gene: TRBV5-4; D gene: TRBD2; CDR3 protein: CASSLGLTSGSADTQYF; CDR3 DNA: TGTGCCAGCAGCTTGGGATTGACTAGCGGGAGCGCAGATACGCAGTATTTT
clone size: .; CDR3 length: 13; J gene: TRBJ1-1; V gene: TRBV3-1/TRBV3-2; D gene: .; CDR3 protein: CASSQVFGDLAFF; CDR3 DNA: TGTGCCAGCAGCCAAGTCTTTGGGGACTTGGCTTTCTTT
clone size: few; CDR3 length: 12; J gene: TRBJ1-1; V gene: TRBV19; D gene: TRBD1; CDR3 protein: CASSPGDSEAFF; CDR3 DNA: TGTGCCAGTAGTCCGGGGGACAGTGAAGCTTTCTTT
clone size: .; CDR3 length: 15; J gene: TRBJ1-3; V gene: TRBV19; D gene: .; CDR3 protein: CASSISPSSGNTIYF; CDR3 DNA: TGTGCCAGTAGTATATCCCCATCATCTGGAAACACCATATATTTT
clone size: few; CDR3 length: 15; J gene: TRBJ1-2; V gene: TRBV5-1; D gene: .; CDR3 protein: CASSLSSRGDYGYTF; CDR3 DNA: TGCGCCAGCAGCTTGTCATCCAGGGGTGACTATGGCTACACCTTC
clone size: .; CDR3 length: 15; J gene: TRBJ2-7; V gene: TRBV5-1; D gene: TRBD2; CDR3 protein: CASSWGTSGPYEQYF; CDR3 DNA: TGCGCCAGCAGCTGGGGGACTAGCGGGCCATACGAGCAGTACTTC
clone size: once; CDR3 length: 16; J gene: TRBJ2-5; V gene: TRBV19; D gene: .; CDR3 protein: CASSIGGTVGGETQYF; CDR3 DNA: TGTGCCAGTAGTATAGGCGGGACTGTGGGGGGAGAGACCCAGTACTTC
clone size: .; CDR3 length: 16; J gene: TRBJ2-7; V gene: TRBV7-2; D gene: TRBD2; CDR3 protein: CASSLLGLAGGYEQYF; CDR3 DNA: TGTGCCAGCAGCTTATTAGGGTTAGCGGGGGGCTACGAGCAGTACTTC
clone size: .; CDR3 length: 13; J gene: TRBJ2-7; V gene: TRBV7-9; D gene: .; CDR3 protein: CASSRQGFDEQYF; CDR3 DNA: TGTGCCAGCAGCCGCCAGGGATTCGACGAGCAGTACTTC
clone size: .; CDR3 length: 18; J gene: TRBJ2-3; V gene: TRBV5-6; D gene: TRBD2; CDR3 protein: CASSLTSGGVTSTDTQYF; CDR3 DNA: TGTGCCAGCAGCCTGACTAGCGGGGGAGTTACTAGCACAGATACGCAGTATTTT
clone size: few; CDR3 length: 15; J gene: TRBJ1-4; V gene: TRBV3-1/TRBV3-2; D gene: TRBD1; CDR3 protein: CASSQRTGGGEKLFF; CDR3 DNA: TGTGCCAGCAGCCAACGGACAGGGGGAGGTGAAAAACTGTTTTTT
clone size: .; CDR3 length: 13; J gene: TRBJ1-5; V gene: TRBV19; D gene: .; CDR3 protein: CASSTTGGLGEHF; CDR3 DNA: TGTGCCAGTAGTACCACTGGGGGGTTGGGGGAGCATTTT
clone size: few; CDR3 length: 12; J gene: TRBJ1-1; V gene: TRBV7-8; D gene: .; CDR3 protein: CASSPRVTEAFF; CDR3 DNA: TGTGCCAGCAGCCCGCGGGTCACTGAAGCTTTCTTT
clone size: .; CDR3 length: 15; J gene: TRBJ2-3; V gene: TRBV7-9; D gene: TRBD2; CDR3 protein: CASSAGTSGTDTQYF; CDR3 DNA: TGTGCCAGCAGCGCGGGGACTAGCGGGACAGATACGCAGTATTTT
clone size: .; CDR3 length: 13; J gene: TRBJ2-2; V gene: TRBV18; D gene: .; CDR3 protein: CASSPRATGELFF; CDR3 DNA: TGTGCCAGCTCACCACGGGCCACCGGGGAGCTGTTTTTT
clone size: .; CDR3 length: 14; J gene: TRBJ1-3; V gene: TRBV10-3; D gene: .; CDR3 protein: CAISQRRLENTIYF; CDR3 DNA: TGTGCCATCAGTCAAAGGCGGTTGGAAAACACCATATATTTT
clone size: once; CDR3 length: 13; J gene: TRBJ2-3; V gene: TRBV5-1; D gene: .; CDR3 protein: CASSPLGTDTQYF; CDR3 DNA: TGCGCCAGCAGCCCTCTTGGCACAGATACGCAGTATTTT